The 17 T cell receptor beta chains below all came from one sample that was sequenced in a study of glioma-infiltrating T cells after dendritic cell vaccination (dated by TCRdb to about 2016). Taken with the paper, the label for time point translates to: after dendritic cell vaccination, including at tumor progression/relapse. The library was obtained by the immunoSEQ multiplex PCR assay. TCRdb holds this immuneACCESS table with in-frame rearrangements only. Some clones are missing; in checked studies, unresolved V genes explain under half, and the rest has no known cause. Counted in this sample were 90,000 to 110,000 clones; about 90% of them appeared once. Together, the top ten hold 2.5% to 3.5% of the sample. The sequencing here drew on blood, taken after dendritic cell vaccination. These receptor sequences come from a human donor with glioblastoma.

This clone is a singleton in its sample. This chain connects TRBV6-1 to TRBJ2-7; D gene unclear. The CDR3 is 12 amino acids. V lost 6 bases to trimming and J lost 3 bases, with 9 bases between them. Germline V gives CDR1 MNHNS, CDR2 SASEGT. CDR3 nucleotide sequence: TGTGCCAGCAGGGTAATAGACTACGAGCAGTACTTC. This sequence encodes CASRVIDYEQYF.

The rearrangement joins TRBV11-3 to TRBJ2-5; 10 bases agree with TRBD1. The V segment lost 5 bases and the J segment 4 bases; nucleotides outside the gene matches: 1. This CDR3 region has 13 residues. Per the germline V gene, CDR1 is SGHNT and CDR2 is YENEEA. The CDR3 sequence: CASSRTGGETQYF. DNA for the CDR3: TGTGCCAGCAGCCGGACAGGGGGAGAGACCCAGTACTTC.

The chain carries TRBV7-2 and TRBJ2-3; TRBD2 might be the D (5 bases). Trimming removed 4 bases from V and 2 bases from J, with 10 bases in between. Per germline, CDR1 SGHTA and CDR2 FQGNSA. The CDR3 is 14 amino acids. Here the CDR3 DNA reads TGTGCCAGCAGCTCCCCGGGATCCACAGATACGCAGTATTTT. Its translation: CASSSPGSTDTQYF.

The CDR3 reads CASSYTSGGQETQYF. DNA for the CDR3: TGCGCCAGCAGCTACACTAGCGGGGGGCAAGAGACCCAGTACTTC. This chain connects TRBV5-1 to TRBJ2-5, with 12 bases fitting TRBD2. Germline CDR1 and CDR2: SGHRS and YFSETQ. There are 15 residues in the CDR3. Germline trimming cut 3 bases from V and 2 bases from J; bases unmatched to any gene: 2.

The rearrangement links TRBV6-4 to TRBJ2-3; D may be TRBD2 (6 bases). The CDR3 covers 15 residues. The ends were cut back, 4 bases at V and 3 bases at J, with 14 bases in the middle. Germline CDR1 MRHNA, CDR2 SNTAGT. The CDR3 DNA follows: TGTGCCAGCAGTGCCCTTGGGGGAGGTACAGATACGCAGTATTTT. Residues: CASSALGGGTDTQYF.

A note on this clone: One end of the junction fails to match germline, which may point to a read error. CDR3 sequence: CASSFGTSGTQYF. CDR3 DNA sequence: TGTGCTAGCAGCTTCGGGACTAGCGGGACCCAGTACTTC. The chain combines TRBV7-7 with TRBJ2-5, with 11 bases aligning to TRBD2. This CDR3 spans 13 amino acids. Looked up from germline, CDR1 is SSHAT and CDR2 is FNYEAQ (reference sequence).

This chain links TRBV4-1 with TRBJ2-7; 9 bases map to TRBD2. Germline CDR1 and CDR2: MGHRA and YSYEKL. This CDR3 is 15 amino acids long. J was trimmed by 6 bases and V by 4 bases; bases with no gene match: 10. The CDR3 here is CASSLGLSGSFEQYF. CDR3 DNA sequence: TGCGCCAGCAGCCTGGGACTTAGCGGGAGTTTCGAGCAGTACTTC.

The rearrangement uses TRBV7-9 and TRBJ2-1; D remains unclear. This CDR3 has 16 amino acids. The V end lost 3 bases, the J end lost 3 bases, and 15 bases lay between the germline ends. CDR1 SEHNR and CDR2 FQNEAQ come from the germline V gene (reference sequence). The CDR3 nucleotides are TGTGCCAGCAGCTTTAGCCCGATACCAAGCTACAATGAGCAGTTCTTC. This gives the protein CASSFSPIPSYNEQFF. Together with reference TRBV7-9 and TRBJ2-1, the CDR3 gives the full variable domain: DTGVSQNPRHKITKRGQNVTFRCDPISEHNRLYWYRQTLGQGPEFLTYFQNEAQLEKSRLLSDRFSAERPKGSFSTLEIQRTEQGDSAMYLCASSFSPIPSYNEQFFGPGTRLTVL.

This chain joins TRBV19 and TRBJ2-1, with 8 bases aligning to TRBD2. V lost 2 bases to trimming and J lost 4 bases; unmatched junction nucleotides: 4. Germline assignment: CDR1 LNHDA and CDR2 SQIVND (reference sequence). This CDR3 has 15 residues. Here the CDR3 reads CASSIISGAYNEQFF. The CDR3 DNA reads TGTGCCAGTAGTATAATTAGCGGGGCTTACAATGAGCAGTTCTTC. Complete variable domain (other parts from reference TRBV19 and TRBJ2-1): DGGITQSPKYLFRKEGQNVTLSCEQNLNHDAMYWYRQDPGQGLRLIYYSQIVNDFQKGDIAEGYSVSREKKESFPLTVTSAQKNPTAFYLCASSIISGAYNEQFFGPGTRLTVL.

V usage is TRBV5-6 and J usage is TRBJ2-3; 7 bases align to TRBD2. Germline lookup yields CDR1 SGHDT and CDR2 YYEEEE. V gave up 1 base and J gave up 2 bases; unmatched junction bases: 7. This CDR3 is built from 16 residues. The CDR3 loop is CASSLLSGNPTDTQYF. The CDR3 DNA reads TGTGCCAGCAGCTTGTTGAGCGGGAATCCCACAGATACGCAGTATTTT.

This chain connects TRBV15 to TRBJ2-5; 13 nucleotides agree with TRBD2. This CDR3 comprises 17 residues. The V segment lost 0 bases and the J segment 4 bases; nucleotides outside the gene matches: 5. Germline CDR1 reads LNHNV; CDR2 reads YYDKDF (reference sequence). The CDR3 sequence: CATSRDSGTSGAETQYF. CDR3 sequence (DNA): TGTGCCACCAGCAGAGATTCGGGGACTAGCGGGGCAGAGACCCAGTACTTC.

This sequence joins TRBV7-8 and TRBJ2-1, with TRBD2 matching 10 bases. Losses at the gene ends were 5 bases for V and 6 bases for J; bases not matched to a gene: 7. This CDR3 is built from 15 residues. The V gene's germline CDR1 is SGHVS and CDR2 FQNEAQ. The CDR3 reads CASSLSGGAVNEQFF. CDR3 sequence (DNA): TGTGCCAGCAGCCTGAGCGGGGGGGCGGTCAATGAGCAGTTCTTC.

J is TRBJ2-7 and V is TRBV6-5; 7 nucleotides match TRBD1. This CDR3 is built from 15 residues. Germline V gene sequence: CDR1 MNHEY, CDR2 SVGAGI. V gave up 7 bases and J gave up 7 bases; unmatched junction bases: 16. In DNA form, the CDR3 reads TGTGCCAGCACCCAGGGGGTGGGTCTCGGCGGTGAGCAGTACTTC. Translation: CASTQGVGLGGEQYF.

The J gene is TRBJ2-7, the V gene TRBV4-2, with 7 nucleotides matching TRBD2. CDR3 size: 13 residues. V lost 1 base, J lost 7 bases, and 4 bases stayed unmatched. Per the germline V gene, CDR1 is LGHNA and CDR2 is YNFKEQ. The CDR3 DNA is TGTGCCAGCAGCCAAGGTGGGAGGGGAGAGCAGTACTTC. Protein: CASSQGGRGEQYF.

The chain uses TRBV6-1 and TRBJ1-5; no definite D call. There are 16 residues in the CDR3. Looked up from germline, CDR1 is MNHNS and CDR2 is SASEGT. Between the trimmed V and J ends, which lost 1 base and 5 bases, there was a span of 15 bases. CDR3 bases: TGTGCCAGCAGTGAAGGGGCCGTTTTGAGCTATCAGCCCCAGCATTTT. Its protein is CASSEGAVLSYQPQHF.

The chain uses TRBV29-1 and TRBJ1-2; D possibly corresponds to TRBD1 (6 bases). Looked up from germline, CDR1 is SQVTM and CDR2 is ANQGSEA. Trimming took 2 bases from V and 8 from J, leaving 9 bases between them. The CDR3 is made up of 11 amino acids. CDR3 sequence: CSVERDKGYTF. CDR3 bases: TGCAGCGTTGAACGGGACAAAGGCTACACCTTC. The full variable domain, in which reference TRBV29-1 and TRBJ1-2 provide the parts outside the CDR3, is SAVISQKPSRDICQRGTSLTIQCQVDSQVTMMFWYRQQPGQSLTLIATANQGSEATYESGFVIDKFPISRPNLTFSTLTVSNMSPEDSSIYLCSVERDKGYTFGSGTRLTVV.

CDR3: CASSRGTAHNYGYTF. CDR3 DNA sequence: TGTGCCAGCAGCAGAGGGACAGCCCATAACTATGGCTACACCTTC. The J gene is TRBJ1-2, the V gene TRBV7-9; 7 nucleotides line up with TRBD1. Germline V lookup: CDR1 SEHNR, CDR2 FQNEAQ (reference sequence). Germline trimming cut 5 bases from V and 1 base from J; bases unmatched to any gene: 7. This CDR3 spans 15 amino acids.